This TCR beta chain is drawn from a study of T cells in Graves' hyperthyroidism and ophthalmopathy. Looked up from germline, CDR1 is ENHRY and CDR2 is SYGVKD. This CDR3 comprises 15 residues. V lost 0 bases and J lost 2, with 10 bases in between. Amplification of TCR beta CDR3 regions was performed using RNA transcripts as template. A set of HTBI primers served as the primers for a first-round RT-PCR of the TCR CDR3. Via MiXCR, TCRdb re-called the multiplex PCR reads, giving one row per CDR3 protein. The table lists some 360,000 distinct CDR3 sequences, 15% to 20% of them singletons. In this sample, this clonotype turned up many times.

This sequence originates from a middle-aged woman with Graves' ophthalmopathy. What was sequenced was blood. This chain uses TRBV10-3 with TRBJ1-1, with D uncertain. The CDR3 sequence is CAISESIIGNTEAFF. In DNA, the CDR3 is TGTGCCATCAGTGAGTCTATTATCGGAAACACTGAAGCTTTCTTT.